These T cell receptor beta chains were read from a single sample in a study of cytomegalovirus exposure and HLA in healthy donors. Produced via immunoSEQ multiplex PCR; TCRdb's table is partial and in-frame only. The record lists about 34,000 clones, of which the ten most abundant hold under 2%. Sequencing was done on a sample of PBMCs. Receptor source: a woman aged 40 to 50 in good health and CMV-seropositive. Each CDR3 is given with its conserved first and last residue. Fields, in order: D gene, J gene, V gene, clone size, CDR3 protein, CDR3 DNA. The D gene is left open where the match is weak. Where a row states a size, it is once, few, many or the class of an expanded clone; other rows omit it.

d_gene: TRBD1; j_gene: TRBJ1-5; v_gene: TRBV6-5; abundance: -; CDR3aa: CASSRQGAFQPQHF; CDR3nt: TGTGCCAGCAGTAGACAGGGGGCCTTTCAGCCCCAGCATTTT
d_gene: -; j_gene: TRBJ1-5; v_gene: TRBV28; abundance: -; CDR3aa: CASIDSSNQPQHF; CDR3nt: TGTGCCAGCATCGACAGTTCCAATCAGCCCCAGCATTTT
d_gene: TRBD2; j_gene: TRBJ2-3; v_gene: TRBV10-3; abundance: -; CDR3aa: CAIQAGGGTDTQYF; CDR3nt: TGTGCCATCCAAGCGGGAGGGGGCACAGATACGCAGTATTTT
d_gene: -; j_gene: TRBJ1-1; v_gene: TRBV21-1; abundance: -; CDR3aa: CASRPTREKGYTEAFF; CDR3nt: TGTGCCAGCAGACCCACCAGGGAAAAGGGCTACACTGAAGCTTTCTTT
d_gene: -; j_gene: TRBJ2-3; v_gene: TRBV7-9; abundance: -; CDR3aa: CASSSRVGRGTSTDTQYF; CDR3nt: TGTGCCAGCAGCTCTCGGGTGGGGCGAGGTACTAGCACAGATACGCAGTATTTT
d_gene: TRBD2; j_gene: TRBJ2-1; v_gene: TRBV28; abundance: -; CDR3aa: CASSPLTSGFNEQFF; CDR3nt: TGTGCCAGCAGCCCTCTGACTAGCGGGTTCAATGAGCAGTTCTTC
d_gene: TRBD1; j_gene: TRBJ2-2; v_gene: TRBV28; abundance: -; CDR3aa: CASRGSGGQGFTGELFF; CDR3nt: TGTGCCAGCAGGGGATCCGGCGGACAGGGTTTTACCGGGGAGCTGTTTTTT
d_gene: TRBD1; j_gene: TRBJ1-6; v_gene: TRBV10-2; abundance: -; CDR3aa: CATYRGSYNSPLHF; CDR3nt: TGCGCCACCTACAGGGGCTCCTATAATTCACCCCTCCACTTT
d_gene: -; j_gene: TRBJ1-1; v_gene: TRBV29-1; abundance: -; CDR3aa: CSGIMQMNTEAFF; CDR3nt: TGCAGCGGAATTATGCAGATGAACACTGAAGCTTTCTTT
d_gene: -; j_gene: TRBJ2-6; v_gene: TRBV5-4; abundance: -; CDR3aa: CASSVSRYSGANVLTF; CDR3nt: TGTGCCAGCAGCGTTAGCCGGTACTCTGGGGCCAACGTCCTGACTTTC
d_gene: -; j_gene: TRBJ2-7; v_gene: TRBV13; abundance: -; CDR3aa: CASSFSSGHNYEQYF; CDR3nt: TGTGCCAGCAGCTTTTCGTCGGGACATAACTACGAGCAGTACTTC
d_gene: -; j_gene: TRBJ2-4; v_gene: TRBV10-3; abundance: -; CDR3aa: CAISEAAGGIQYF; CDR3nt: TGTGCCATCAGTGAGGCGGCGGGTGGCATTCAGTACTTC
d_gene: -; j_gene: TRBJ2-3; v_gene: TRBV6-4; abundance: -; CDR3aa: CASSIQGLREVGTDTQYF; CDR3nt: TGTGCCAGCAGTATCCAGGGACTCAGGGAAGTTGGTACAGATACGCAGTATTTT
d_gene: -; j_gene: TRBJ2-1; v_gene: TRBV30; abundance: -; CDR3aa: CAWSVRGQSYNEQFF; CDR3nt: TGTGCCTGGAGTGTAAGAGGACAGTCGTACAATGAGCAGTTCTTC
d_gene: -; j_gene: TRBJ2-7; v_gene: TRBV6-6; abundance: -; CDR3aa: CASSYAQYEQYF; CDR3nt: TGTGCCAGCAGTTACGCCCAGTACGAGCAGTACTTC
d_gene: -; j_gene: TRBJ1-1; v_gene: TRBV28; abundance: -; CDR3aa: CASALPTSNTEAFF; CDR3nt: TGTGCCAGCGCCCTGCCCACTTCGAACACTGAAGCTTTCTTT
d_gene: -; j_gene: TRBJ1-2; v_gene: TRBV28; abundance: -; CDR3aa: CASSNWGDGYTF; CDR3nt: TGTGCCAGCAGTAACTGGGGAGATGGCTACACCTTC
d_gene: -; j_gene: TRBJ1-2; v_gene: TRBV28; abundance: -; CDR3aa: CASSLFSGGSELGYGYTF; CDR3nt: TGTGCCAGCAGTTTATTCTCGGGTGGCAGCGAGCTAGGCTATGGCTACACCTTC
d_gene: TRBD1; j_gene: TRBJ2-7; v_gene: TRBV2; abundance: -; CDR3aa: CASSDPGQGRSYEQYF; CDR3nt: TGTGCCAGCAGTGATCCGGGACAGGGCCGTTCCTACGAGCAGTACTTC
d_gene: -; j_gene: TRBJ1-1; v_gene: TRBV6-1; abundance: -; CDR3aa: CASSPRQIEAFF; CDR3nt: TGTGCCAGCAGCCCCAGACAGATCGAAGCTTTCTTT
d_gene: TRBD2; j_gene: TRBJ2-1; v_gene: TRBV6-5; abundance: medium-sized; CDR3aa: CATSPGGLGEQFF; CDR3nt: TGTGCCACCTCTCCGGGGGGGCTCGGTGAGCAGTTCTTC